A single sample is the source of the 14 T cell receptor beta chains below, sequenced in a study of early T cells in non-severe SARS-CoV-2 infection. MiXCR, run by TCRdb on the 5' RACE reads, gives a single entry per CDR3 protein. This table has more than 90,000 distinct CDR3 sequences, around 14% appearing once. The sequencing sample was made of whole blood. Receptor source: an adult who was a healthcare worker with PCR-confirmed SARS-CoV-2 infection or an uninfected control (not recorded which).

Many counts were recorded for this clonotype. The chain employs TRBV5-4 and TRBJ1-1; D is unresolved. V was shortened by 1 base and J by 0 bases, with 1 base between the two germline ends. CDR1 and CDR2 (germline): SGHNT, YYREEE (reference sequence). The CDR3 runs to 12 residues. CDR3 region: CASSLMNTEAFF. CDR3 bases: TGTGCCAGCAGCTTGATGAACACTGAAGCTTTCTTT.

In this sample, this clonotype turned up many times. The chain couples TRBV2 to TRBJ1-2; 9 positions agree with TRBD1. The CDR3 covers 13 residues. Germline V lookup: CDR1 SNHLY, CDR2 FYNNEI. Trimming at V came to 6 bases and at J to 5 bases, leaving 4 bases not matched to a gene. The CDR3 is CASRNGTGYGYTF. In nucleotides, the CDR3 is TGTGCCAGCAGAAACGGGACAGGGTATGGCTACACCTTC.

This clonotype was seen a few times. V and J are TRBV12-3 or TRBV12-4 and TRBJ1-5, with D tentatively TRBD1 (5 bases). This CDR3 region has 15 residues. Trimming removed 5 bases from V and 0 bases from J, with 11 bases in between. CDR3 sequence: CASSRDDYSNQPQHF. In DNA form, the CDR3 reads TGTGCCAGCAGTCGGGACGATTATAGCAATCAGCCCCAGCATTTT.

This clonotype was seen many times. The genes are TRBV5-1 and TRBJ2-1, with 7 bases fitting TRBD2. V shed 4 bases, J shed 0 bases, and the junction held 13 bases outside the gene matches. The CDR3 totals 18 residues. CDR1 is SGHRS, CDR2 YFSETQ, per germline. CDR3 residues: CASSLRSGTSFSYNEQFF. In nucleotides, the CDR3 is TGCGCCAGCAGCCTCCGGAGCGGGACTTCTTTCTCCTACAATGAGCAGTTCTTC. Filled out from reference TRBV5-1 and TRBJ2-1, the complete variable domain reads KAGVTQTPRYLIKTRGQQVTLSCSPISGHRSVSWYQQTPGQGLQFLFEYFSETQRNKGNFPGRFSGRQFSNSRSEMNVSTLELGDSALYLCASSLRSGTSFSYNEQFFGPGTRLTVL.

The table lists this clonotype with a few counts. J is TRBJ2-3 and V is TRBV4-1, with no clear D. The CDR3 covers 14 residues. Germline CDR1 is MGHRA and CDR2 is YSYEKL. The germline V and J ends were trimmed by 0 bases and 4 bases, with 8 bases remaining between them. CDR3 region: CASSQDPSPDTQYF. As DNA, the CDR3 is TGCGCCAGCAGCCAAGATCCCTCGCCAGATACGCAGTATTTT.

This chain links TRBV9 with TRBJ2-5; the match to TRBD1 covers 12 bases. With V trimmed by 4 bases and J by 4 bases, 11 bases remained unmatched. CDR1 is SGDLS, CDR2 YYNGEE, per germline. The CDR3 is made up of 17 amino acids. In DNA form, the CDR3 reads TGTGCCAGCAGCTCTAGAACCGGGACAGGGGGCTTAGAGACCCAGTACTTC. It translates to CASSSRTGTGGLETQYF.

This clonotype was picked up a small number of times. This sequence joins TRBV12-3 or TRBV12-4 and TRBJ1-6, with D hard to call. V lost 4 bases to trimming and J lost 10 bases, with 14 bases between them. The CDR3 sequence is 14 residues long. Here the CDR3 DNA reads TGTGCCAGCAGTTCTGGCAGCATCCGATCACCCCTCCACTTT. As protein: CASSSGSIRSPLHF.

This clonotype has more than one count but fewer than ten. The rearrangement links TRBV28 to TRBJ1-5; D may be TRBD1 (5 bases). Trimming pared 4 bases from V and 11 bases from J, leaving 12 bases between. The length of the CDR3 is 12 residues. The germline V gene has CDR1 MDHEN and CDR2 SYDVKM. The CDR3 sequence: CASSSTGTSQHF. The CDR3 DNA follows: TGTGCCAGCAGTTCCACCGGGACGTCCCAGCATTTT.

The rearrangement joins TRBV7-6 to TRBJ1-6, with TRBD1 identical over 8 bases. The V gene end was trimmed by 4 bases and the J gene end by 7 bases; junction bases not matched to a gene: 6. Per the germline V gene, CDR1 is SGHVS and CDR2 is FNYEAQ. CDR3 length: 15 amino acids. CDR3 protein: CASSSGGQENSPLHF. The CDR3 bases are TGTGCCAGCAGCTCTGGGGGACAGGAGAATTCACCCCTCCACTTT.

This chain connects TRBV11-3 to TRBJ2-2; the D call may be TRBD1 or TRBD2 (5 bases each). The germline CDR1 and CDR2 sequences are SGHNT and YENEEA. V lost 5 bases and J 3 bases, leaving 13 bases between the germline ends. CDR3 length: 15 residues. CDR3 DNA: TGTGCCAGCAGCAAGGGACCTACTCACACCGGGGAGCTGTTTTTT. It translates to CASSKGPTHTGELFF.

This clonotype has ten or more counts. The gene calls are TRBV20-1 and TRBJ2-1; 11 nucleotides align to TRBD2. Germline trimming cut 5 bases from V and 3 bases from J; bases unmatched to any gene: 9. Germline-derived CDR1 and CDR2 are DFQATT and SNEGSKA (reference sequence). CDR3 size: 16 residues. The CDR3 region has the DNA TGCAGTGCTGCATCGACTAGCGGGGCCATCTACAATGAGCAGTTCTTC. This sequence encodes CSAASTSGAIYNEQFF.

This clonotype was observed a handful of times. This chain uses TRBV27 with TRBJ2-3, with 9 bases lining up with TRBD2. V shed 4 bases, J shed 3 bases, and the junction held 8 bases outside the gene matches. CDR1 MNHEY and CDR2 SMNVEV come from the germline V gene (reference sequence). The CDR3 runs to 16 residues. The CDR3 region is CASSSLKRGETDTQYF. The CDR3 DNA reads TGTGCCAGCAGTTCATTAAAGCGGGGGGAGACAGATACGCAGTATTTT.

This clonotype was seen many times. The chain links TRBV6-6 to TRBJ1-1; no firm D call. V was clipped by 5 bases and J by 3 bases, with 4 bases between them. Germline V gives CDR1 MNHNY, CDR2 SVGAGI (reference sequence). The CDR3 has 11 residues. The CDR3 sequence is CASSKYTEAFF. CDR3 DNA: TGTGCCAGCAGTAAATACACTGAAGCTTTCTTT.

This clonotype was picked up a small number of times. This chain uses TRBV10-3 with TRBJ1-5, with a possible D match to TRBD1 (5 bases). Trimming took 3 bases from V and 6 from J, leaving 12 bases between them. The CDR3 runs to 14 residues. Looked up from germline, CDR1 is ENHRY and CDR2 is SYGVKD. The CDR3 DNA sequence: TGTGCCATCAGTGAATCCCAGGGTGCTCAGCCCCAGCATTTT. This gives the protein CAISESQGAQPQHF.